This T cell receptor beta chain was found in a study of blood T cell repertoires in COVID-19. Study summary: PBMCs, B-cell-depleted T cells, or T cells provided the cDNA or gDNA that made up the material.

Living in about two dozen US areas, the participants were between roughly 18 and 95 years of age. Participants' own reports of clinical history determined their cohort assignment. Libraries were prepared by immunoSEQ multiplex PCR; TCRdb keeps only in-frame clonotypes and omits some of them. The data hold hundreds of thousands of clones, with about 86% observed a single time. Germline CDR1 is SQVTM and CDR2 is ANQGSEA. This CDR3 contains 15 residues. V was trimmed by 6 bases and J by 4 bases, leaving 21 bases between them. The sequence was collected from a woman aged 40 to 50 with acute COVID-19. This chain uses TRBV29-1 with TRBJ1-1, with TRBD1 as a possible D gene (5 bases). Sample: PBMCs or T cells enriched from blood (not recorded which). The CDR3 sequence: CSVGGMGGVATEAFF. The CDR3 region has the DNA TGCAGCGTCGGAGGGATGGGGGGGGTAGCCACTGAAGCTTTCTTT.